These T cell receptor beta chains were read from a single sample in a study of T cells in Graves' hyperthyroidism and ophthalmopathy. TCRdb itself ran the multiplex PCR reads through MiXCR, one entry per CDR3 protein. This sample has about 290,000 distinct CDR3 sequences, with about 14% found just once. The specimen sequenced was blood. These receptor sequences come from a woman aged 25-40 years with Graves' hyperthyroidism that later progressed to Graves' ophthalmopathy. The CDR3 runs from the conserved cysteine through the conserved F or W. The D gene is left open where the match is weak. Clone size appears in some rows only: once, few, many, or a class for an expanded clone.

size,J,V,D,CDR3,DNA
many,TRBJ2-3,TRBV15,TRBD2,CAATSGTTDTQYF,TGTGCCGCCACTAGCGGGACCACAGATACGCAGTATTTT
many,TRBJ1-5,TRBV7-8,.,CASSLGPGMEAQPQHF,TGTGCCAGCAGCTTAGGCCCAGGGATGGAGGCTCAGCCCCAGCATTTT
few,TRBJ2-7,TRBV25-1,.,CASSELRDPYEQYF,TGTGCCAGCAGTGAATTGCGGGATCCCTACGAGCAGTACTTC
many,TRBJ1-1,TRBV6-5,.,CASSWPGGGTEAFF,TGTGCCAGCAGTTGGCCGGGGGGTGGAACTGAAGCTTTCTTT
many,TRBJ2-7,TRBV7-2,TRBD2,CASSLQGLAGEGEQYF,TGTGCCAGCAGCTTACAGGGACTAGCGGGAGAGGGCGAGCAGTACTTC
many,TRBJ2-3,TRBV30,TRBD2,CAWSVSLRGSGSGNTQYF,TGTGCCTGGAGTGTAAGCCTCCGAGGGAGCGGGAGCGGGAATACGCAGTATTTT
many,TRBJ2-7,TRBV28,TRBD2,CASSAPGEGGGLAGDYYEQYF,TGTGCCAGCAGTGCCCCGGGAGAGGGCGGTGGACTAGCGGGAGACTACTACGAGCAGTACTTC
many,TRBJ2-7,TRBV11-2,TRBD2,CASSFLAGVTYEQYF,TGTGCCAGCAGCTTCCTAGCGGGAGTAACCTACGAGCAGTACTTC
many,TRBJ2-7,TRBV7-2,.,CASSLDVGIDGRAYEQYF,TGTGCCAGCAGCTTAGACGTCGGGATAGATGGTAGGGCCTACGAGCAGTACTTC
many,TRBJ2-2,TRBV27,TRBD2,CASSLSTSGRVAGELFF,TGTGCCAGCAGTTTATCGACTAGCGGGAGGGTTGCCGGGGAGCTGTTTTTT
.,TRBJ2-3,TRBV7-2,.,CASSPPGAGSFPSTDTQYF,TGCGCCAGCAGCCCCCCGGGGGCGGGATCCTTTCCCAGCACAGATACGCAGTATTTT
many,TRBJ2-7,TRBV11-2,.,CASSLALLSYEQYF,TGTGCCAGCAGCTTAGCCCTCCTCTCCTACGAGCAGTACTTC
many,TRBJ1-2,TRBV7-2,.,CASSPSSGGGYGYTF,TGTGCCAGCAGCCCTAGCAGCGGAGGAGGCTATGGCTACACCTTC
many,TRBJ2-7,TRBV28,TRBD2,CASSQPQGLAGPIYEQYF,TGTGCCAGCAGTCAACCCCAGGGACTAGCGGGACCCATCTACGAGCAGTACTTC
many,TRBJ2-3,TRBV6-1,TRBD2,CASSLWVGGGEDTQYF,TGTGCCAGCAGCCTCTGGGTGGGGGGAGGGGAAGATACGCAGTATTTT
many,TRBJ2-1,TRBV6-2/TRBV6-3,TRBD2,CASTKSGRINEQFF,TGTGCCAGCACCAAGAGCGGGAGGATCAATGAGCAGTTCTTC
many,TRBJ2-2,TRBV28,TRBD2,CASSPVAGILGELFF,TGTGCCAGCAGTCCCGTAGCGGGAATTCTCGGGGAGCTGTTTTTT
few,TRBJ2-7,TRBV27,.,CASSLSPWNEQYF,TGTGCCAGCAGTTTGTCTCCTTGGAACGAGCAGTACTTC
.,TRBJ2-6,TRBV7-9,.,CASSLRATGANVLTF,TGTGCCAGCAGCTTAAGGGCTACTGGGGCCAACGTCCTGACTTTC
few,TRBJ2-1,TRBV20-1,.,CSASEGTDEQFF,TGCAGTGCTAGCGAGGGGACGGATGAGCAGTTCTTC
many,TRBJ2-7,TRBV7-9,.,CASSEVTSGGEQYF,TGTGCCAGCAGCGAAGTGACCAGCGGTGGCGAGCAGTACTTC
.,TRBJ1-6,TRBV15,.,CATGGTENSPLHF,TGTGCCACCGGGGGGACGGAGAATTCACCCCTCCACTTT
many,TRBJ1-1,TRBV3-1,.,CASSPLDRLNTEAFF,TGTGCCAGCAGCCCCCTAGACAGACTGAACACTGAAGCTTTCTTT
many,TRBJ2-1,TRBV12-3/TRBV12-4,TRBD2,CASRRSGPSGNEQFF,TGTGCCAGCAGACGTAGCGGCCCTAGCGGCAATGAGCAGTTCTTC
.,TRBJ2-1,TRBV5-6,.,CASSLAPNNEQFF,TGTGCCAGCAGCTTAGCCCCCAACAATGAGCAGTTCTTC
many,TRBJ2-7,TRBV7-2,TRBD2,CASSLLGLDSYEQYF,TGTGCCAGCAGCCTCCTCGGACTAGACTCCTACGAGCAGTACTTC
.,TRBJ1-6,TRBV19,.,CASSISGETGSPLHF,TGTGCCAGTAGTATATCAGGGGAAACGGGTTCACCCCTCCACTTT
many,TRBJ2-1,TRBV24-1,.,CATSGYRDDNEQFF,TGTGCCACCAGTGGTTACAGGGACGACAATGAGCAGTTCTTC
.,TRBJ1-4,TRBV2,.,CASLLQGATNEKLLF,TGTGCCAGCCTTCTTCAGGGAGCAACTAATGAAAAACTGCTTTTT
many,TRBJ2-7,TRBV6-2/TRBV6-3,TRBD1,CASIGQGGYEQYF,TGTGCCAGCATCGGACAGGGAGGATACGAGCAGTACTTC
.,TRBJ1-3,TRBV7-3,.,CASSFENTIYF,TGTGCCAGCAGCTTTGAGAACACCATATATTTT
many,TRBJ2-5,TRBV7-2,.,CASSLAPSGETQYF,TGTGCCAGCAGCTTAGCGCCGTCGGGGGAGACCCAGTACTTC
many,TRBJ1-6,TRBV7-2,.,CASSLRGRPSSYNSPLHF,TGTGCCAGCAGCTTGAGGGGCCGTCCCAGCTCCTATAATTCACCCCTCCACTTT
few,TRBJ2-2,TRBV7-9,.,CASTTGVRAGELFF,TGTGCCAGCACCACTGGTGTACGGGCCGGGGAGCTGTTTTTT
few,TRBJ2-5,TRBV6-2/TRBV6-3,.,CASSKGLGTVGTQYF,TGTGCCAGCAGTAAAGGCCTAGGGACCGTAGGGACCCAGTACTTC
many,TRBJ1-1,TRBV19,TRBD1,CATLSSGGALVGTEAFF,TGTGCCACCCTGAGTTCAGGGGGCGCGTTGGTGGGCACTGAAGCTTTCTTT
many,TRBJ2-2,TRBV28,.,CASSLGPTTNTGELFF,TGTGCCAGCAGTTTGGGACCGACTACGAACACCGGGGAGCTGTTTTTT
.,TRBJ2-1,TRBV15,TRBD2,CATSRDGSGLAVNEQFF,TGTGCCACCAGCAGAGATGGCTCAGGTCTAGCGGTAAATGAGCAGTTCTTC
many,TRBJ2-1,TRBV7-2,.,CASSLVYEQFF,TGTGCCAGCAGCTTGGTCTATGAGCAGTTCTTC
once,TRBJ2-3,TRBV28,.,CASRGGLIDTQYF,TGTGCCAGCAGGGGGGGACTTATTGATACGCAGTATTTT
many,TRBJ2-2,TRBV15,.,CATSRDNAGPGELFF,TGTGCCACCAGCAGAGATAATGCGGGTCCCGGGGAGCTGTTTTTT
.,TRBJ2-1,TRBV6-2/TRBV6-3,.,CASSSGTSQGNEQFF,TGTGCCAGCAGTTCCGGGACCTCCCAAGGCAATGAGCAGTTCTTC
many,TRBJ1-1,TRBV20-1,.,CSANWEQGPEAFF,TGCAGTGCTAATTGGGAACAGGGCCCTGAAGCTTTCTTT
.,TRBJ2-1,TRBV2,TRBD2,CASSLLAGDERNEQFF,TGTGCCAGCAGTTTGCTAGCGGGGGACGAAAGAAATGAGCAGTTCTTC